The rows below give T cell receptor beta chains drawn from one sample of a study of T-cell memory formation after mild COVID-19. TCRdb itself ran the 5' RACE reads through MiXCR, one entry per CDR3 protein. The sample carries 130,000 to 150,000 distinct CDR3 sequences, over 15% recorded once. The sequencing sample was made of PBMCs or a T cell subset sorted from them (not recorded which). These receptors were obtained from an adult woman who had mild COVID-19 (a few samples of this study predate the infection). Cell type and time point are not known. The CDR3 runs from the conserved cysteine through the conserved F or W. The D gene is left open where the match is weak. Clone size appears in some rows only: once, few, many, or a class for an expanded clone.

D gene: -
V gene: TRBV6-1
J gene: TRBJ1-3
clone size: -
CDR3 protein: CASRVGISSGNTIYF
CDR3 DNA: TGTGCCAGCAGGGTAGGGATATCCTCTGGAAACACCATATATTTT

D gene: -
V gene: TRBV2
J gene: TRBJ2-2
clone size: -
CDR3 protein: CASSREAPGGGTGELFF
CDR3 DNA: TGTGCCAGCAGTAGGGAAGCCCCAGGGGGAGGAACCGGGGAGCTGTTTTTT

D gene: -
V gene: TRBV6-5
J gene: TRBJ1-5
clone size: -
CDR3 protein: CASRTTGSNQPQHF
CDR3 DNA: TGTGCCAGCAGGACGACGGGAAGCAATCAGCCCCAGCATTTT

D gene: -
V gene: TRBV29-1
J gene: TRBJ2-7
clone size: -
CDR3 protein: CSVGHRYEQYF
CDR3 DNA: TGCAGCGTGGGACACCGCTACGAGCAGTACTTC

D gene: -
V gene: TRBV4-3
J gene: TRBJ2-7
clone size: few
CDR3 protein: CASSQALHTTYEQYF
CDR3 DNA: TGCGCCAGCAGCCAAGCACTCCATACCACCTACGAGCAGTACTTC

D gene: -
V gene: TRBV30
J gene: TRBJ1-5
clone size: -
CDR3 protein: CAWSVTAESGNQPQHF
CDR3 DNA: TGTGCCTGGAGTGTAACGGCGGAATCGGGCAATCAGCCCCAGCATTTT

D gene: TRBD1
V gene: TRBV6-6
J gene: TRBJ1-5
clone size: few
CDR3 protein: CASSPTGQGTESNQPQHF
CDR3 DNA: TGTGCCAGCAGCCCCACAGGACAGGGGACGGAGAGCAATCAGCCCCAGCATTTT

D gene: -
V gene: TRBV5-1
J gene: TRBJ1-4
clone size: -
CDR3 protein: CASSFTTTNEKLFF
CDR3 DNA: TGCGCCAGCAGCTTTACTACAACTAATGAAAAACTGTTTTTT

D gene: TRBD2
V gene: TRBV7-3
J gene: TRBJ2-5
clone size: few
CDR3 protein: CASSPSGGTLQETQYF
CDR3 DNA: TGTGCCAGCAGCCCTAGCGGGGGGACCTTACAAGAGACCCAGTACTTC

D gene: -
V gene: TRBV18
J gene: TRBJ1-1
clone size: few
CDR3 protein: CASSPASRNTEAFF
CDR3 DNA: TGTGCCAGCTCACCAGCCTCTCGGAACACTGAAGCTTTCTTT

D gene: -
V gene: TRBV20-1
J gene: TRBJ1-2
clone size: -
CDR3 protein: CSARGREYGYTF
CDR3 DNA: TGCAGTGCTAGGGGGAGGGAGTATGGCTACACCTTC

D gene: -
V gene: TRBV29-1
J gene: TRBJ2-2
clone size: -
CDR3 protein: CSVGGFLNTGELFF
CDR3 DNA: TGCAGCGTTGGGGGATTCTTGAACACCGGGGAGCTGTTTTTT

D gene: -
V gene: TRBV3-1
J gene: TRBJ2-2
clone size: few
CDR3 protein: CASSQELLRPNTGELFF
CDR3 DNA: TGTGCCAGCAGCCAAGAGTTGCTACGGCCAAACACCGGGGAGCTGTTTTTT

D gene: -
V gene: TRBV12-3/TRBV12-4
J gene: TRBJ2-7
clone size: -
CDR3 protein: CASSRSREQYF
CDR3 DNA: TGTGCCAGCAGTAGAAGCCGCGAGCAGTACTTC

D gene: TRBD1
V gene: TRBV29-1
J gene: TRBJ2-1
clone size: few
CDR3 protein: CSVVGTVTYNEQFF
CDR3 DNA: TGCAGCGTTGTTGGGACAGTTACCTACAATGAGCAGTTCTTC

D gene: -
V gene: TRBV10-3
J gene: TRBJ1-1
clone size: -
CDR3 protein: CAISESLLGRNTEAFF
CDR3 DNA: TGTGCCATCAGTGAGTCTCTCTTAGGGAGGAACACTGAAGCTTTCTTT

D gene: TRBD1
V gene: TRBV6-6
J gene: TRBJ2-5
clone size: few
CDR3 protein: CASQGAGGQETQYF
CDR3 DNA: TGTGCCAGCCAGGGGGCAGGGGGTCAGGAGACCCAGTACTTC

D gene: TRBD2
V gene: TRBV7-9
J gene: TRBJ2-7
clone size: -
CDR3 protein: CASSPGLASGFYEQYF
CDR3 DNA: TGTGCCAGCAGCCCAGGTCTCGCTAGCGGGTTCTACGAGCAGTACTTC